The sequence of this TCR beta chain was determined in a study of T-cell memory formation after mild COVID-19. Study-wide points: Day 37-peaking second-wave clones had unconfirmed SARS-CoV-2 specificity. Whereas later expanders leaned CD4+, clones contracting day 15 to 85 showed a balanced CD4/CD8 makeup.

5'RACE, which relied on constant-segment primers, yielded TCR alpha and TCR beta cDNA libraries carrying sample barcodes and UMIs. TCRdb recomputed calls from the 5' RACE reads with MiXCR, one row per CDR3 protein. In the table there are hundreds of thousands of distinct CDR3 sequences, approximately 15% of which are singletons. About this clonotype: Antigen: not known.

Germline-derived CDR1 and CDR2 are SEHNR and FQNEAQ (reference sequence). Trimming took 1 base from V and 6 from J; bases not matched to a gene: 6. This CDR3 spans 15 amino acids. The source material was PBMCs or a T cell subset sorted from them (not recorded which). The chain links TRBV7-9 to TRBJ2-1; TRBD2 matches at 7 bases. The receptor was derived from a man in his late teens or twenties who had mild COVID-19 (a few samples of this study predate the infection). Cell type and time point are not known. CDR3 sequence reads: CASSLGGGRFNEQFF. CDR3 sequence (DNA): TGTGCCAGCAGCTTAGGGGGGGGAAGGTTCAATGAGCAGTTCTTC.